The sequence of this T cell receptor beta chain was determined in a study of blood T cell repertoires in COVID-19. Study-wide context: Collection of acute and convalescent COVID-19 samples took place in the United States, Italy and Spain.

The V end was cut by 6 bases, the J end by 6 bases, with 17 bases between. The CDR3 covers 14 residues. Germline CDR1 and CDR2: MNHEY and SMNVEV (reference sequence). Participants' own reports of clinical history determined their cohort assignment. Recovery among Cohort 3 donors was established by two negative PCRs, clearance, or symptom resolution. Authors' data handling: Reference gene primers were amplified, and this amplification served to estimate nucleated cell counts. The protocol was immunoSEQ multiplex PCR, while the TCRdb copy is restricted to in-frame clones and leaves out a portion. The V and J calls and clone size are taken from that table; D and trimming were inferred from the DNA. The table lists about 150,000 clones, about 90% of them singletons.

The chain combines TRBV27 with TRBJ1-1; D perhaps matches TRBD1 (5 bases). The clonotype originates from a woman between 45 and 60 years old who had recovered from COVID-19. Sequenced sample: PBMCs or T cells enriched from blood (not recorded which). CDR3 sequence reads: CASSAVTRVAEAFF. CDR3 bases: TGTGCCAGCAGCGCAGTGACCAGGGTGGCTGAAGCTTTCTTT.